This T cell receptor beta chain was observed in a study of cytotoxic CD8 clonotypes in ibrutinib-treated CLL. Study as a whole: Responses: roughly 25 partial, 2 complete; after median roughly 68 months, roughly 14 stayed remitted, approximately twelve progressed. Study findings and constraints: Clonality at baseline surpassed age-matched healthy donors and tracked circulating CD8+ T-cell counts.

About this clone: Its antigen is unidentified.

Repertoires were generated with immunoSEQ multiplex PCR, while TCRdb's copy carries only in-frame clones and drops some. The sample has about 140,000 clones, approximately 80% seen once. This clonotype was sampled from a human donor with chronic lymphocytic leukemia. The input for sequencing was PBMCs, taken after 36 months of ibrutinib treatment.

The CDR3 coding sequence is TGTGCCAGCAGTGATGGGGTTGTGAGCACAGATACGCAGTATTTT. This gives the protein CASSDGVVSTDTQYF. The chain combines TRBV6-1 with TRBJ2-3; D call uncertain. The ends were cut back, 3 bases at V and 0 bases at J, with 10 bases in the middle. The CDR3 spans 15 residues. Germline assignment: CDR1 MNHNS and CDR2 SASEGT.